This T cell receptor (beta chain) was recorded in a study of cytomegalovirus exposure and HLA in healthy donors (dated by TCRdb to 2016 to 2017). For context, the study as a whole: An earlier analysis of under 600 of the donors reported roughly 270 Gb of sequence data and about 100 million unique TCR beta sequences from about 179 million T cells. An early release covering over 500 HLA-typed donors comprised about 320 gigabases of sequencing data and tens of millions of unique TCR sequences. Of the roughly 410 genotyped donors, less than 85% were placed in the genetic ancestry cluster associated with self-reported Caucasian donors. The study aimed to test whether signatures of past pathogen exposure could be identified by cataloging public T cell receptors. The T cell repertoires of roughly 660 subjects were profiled by immunosequencing and related to cytomegalovirus serostatus. Besides the first cohort of about 730 subjects, a separate validation cohort made up of over 100 different subjects was used. To predict cytomegalovirus infection status, the study brought together high-throughput TCR immunosequencing, statistical association of individual TCRs with disease status, and machine learning. To study patterns of TCR occurrence, a later analysis re-analyzed previously published TCR beta repertoires from 650 to 750 donors and added high-resolution HLA genotyping. Rather than drawing on any new phenotypic data, the later analysis identified candidate immune exposures from TCR beta sequences and the way those sequences occurred across donors. An earlier analysis of some 500 of the donors applied high-throughput TCR beta sequencing to assess whether each TCR beta V gene segment acted as functional or pseudogenic. Alongside the repertoire data, information on donor age, sex, ethnicity and CMV serostatus was compiled. Genome-wide SNP genotypes for about three fifths of the roughly 670 donors were used in a later genetic analysis, which treated that subset as a discovery cohort. All discovery cohort repertoires had been generated using a single sequencing platform. HLA typing covered class I and class II loci at four-digit resolution. The number of donors typed differed by locus, with 629-630 for A, B, C, DRB1 and DQB1, more than 500 for DQA1, 600 to 610 for DPA1, and 400 to 490 for DPB1. Because of strong linkage in the cohort, 4 to 6 DR-DQ haplotypes were treated as single units for association and clustering. Across 300 to 500 genotyped donors of the cohort, an average of approximately 240,000 unique TCR beta nucleotide sequences per donor were sequenced, and 15% to 20% of those sequences were non-productive.

Comment on this clone: Its antigen has not been determined. Base qualities were left out, and no much larger clone turns up one base away.

Library preparation was by the immunoSEQ multiplex PCR assay. The multiplex PCR relied on a mix of 60 forward primers for TCR Vbeta segments and 13 reverse primers for TCR Jbeta segments. The CDR3 region of rearranged TCR beta genes was amplified from genomic DNA with a multiplex PCR assay. The amplified TCR beta libraries were sequenced on the Illumina HiSeq System as 87-base-pair reads. For the original study's pipeline: A later analysis counted around 72 million unique TCR beta chains across the 690 or so repertoires, and roughly 9.9 million of these chains were shared by at least two donors. Raw reads were error-corrected and collapsed into unique sequences with a nearest-neighbor algorithm that merged closely related sequences to remove PCR and sequencing errors. To assign V, D and J gene segments, CDR3 sequences were aligned to IMGT reference sequences. For a sequence to be retained, a match of at least six nucleotides to both a V gene segment and a J gene segment was required. A rearrangement was called productive if the CDR3 had no stop codons and remained in frame with V and J, and every other rearrangement was called non-productive. CDR3 was defined according to IMGT convention as the region running from the second conserved V-encoded cysteine to the conserved J-encoded phenylalanine. The earlier analysis of 587 of the donors excluded sequences that lacked an unambiguous match to a single V gene segment. An earlier analysis of approximately 590 of the donors called V segments functional above 56.7% productive rearrangements and segregating when the between-donor standard deviation exceeded 5%. A statistical classification framework was developed to diagnose cytomegalovirus status using the catalog of TCR beta chain sequences. A later analysis assigned V and J genes by comparing TCR nucleotide sequences with IMGT/GENE-DB human TR gene sequences. The TCRdist pipeline was used in a later analysis to assign CDR3 sequences and most-parsimonious VDJ recombination scenarios. In a later analysis, every TCR beta chain was defined by the combination of its CDR3 amino acid sequence and its V-gene family, and reads without a unique V-gene family were dropped. As a way to deal with suspected cross-contamination and a sequencing artifact, a later analysis dropped over 550 nucleotide sequences that were highly shared and had low generation probability. A later analysis calculated a clonal expansion index for each public chain from normalized within-repertoire ranks of inferred template counts. In a later analysis, generation probabilities were computed using a VDJ recombination model fitted to out-of-frame rearrangements, and the results were checked against IGoR. In a later analysis, TCR-TCR, TCR-HLA and TCR-CMV co-occurrence was scored with hypergeometric tests, and a repertoire-size bias correction was applied to TCR pairs. To estimate false discovery rates, a later analysis permuted the HLA or CMV assignments 20 times. In a later analysis, co-occurring TCRs were grouped using DBSCAN, with TCRdist sequence similarity added in when clustering inside HLA-allele-positive subsets. Co-occurrence clustering excluded repertoires with fewer than 30,000 or more than 120,000 public chains, plus five with anomalous nucleotide sharing. TCRdb carries this immuneACCESS record with in-frame sequences only. Its versions omit some clonotypes, under half of them owing to an unresolved V gene in the studies checked, with the rest unexplained. V and J calls plus clone size are reproduced from that table; the DNA served to infer D and trimming. This sample has more than 95,000 clones in its table, and around 64% of those were observed once. The ten largest clones represent under 4% of the sample.

The cohort comprised around 690 healthy bone marrow donors. All cohort members were sampled while nominally healthy, although unrecorded immune exposures were likely present. The donor was CMV seronegative and was included in the group of a few hundred seronegative cohort members. Every donor gave a peripheral blood sample, and the peripheral blood mononuclear cells from that sample were used for TCR beta sequencing. Genomic DNA was extracted from the blood cell samples with the Qiagen DNeasy Blood Extraction Kit. As encoded in the germline V gene, CDR1 is MNHEY while CDR2 is SVGAGI. The CDR3, from cysteine to phenylalanine, totals 12 residues. The CDR3 DNA has 36 bases and is translated from base 1. V lost 10 bases and J lost 1 base, and the count of bases not matched to a germline gene is 2. Paper-wide results and their limitations: V-gene and J-gene trimming of TCR beta chains was associated with a missense DCLRE1C variant in a later genetic analysis, and the association was replicated in an independent cohort. Across donors, most TCR sequences were observed very rarely, whereas some public TCRs were present in many individuals. Strong co-occurrence of HLA alleles, especially DR and DQ, made assigning TCR associations to individual alleles difficult. At a false discovery rate of 0.05, a later analysis linked about 17,000 TCR beta sequences to specific HLA alleles. In both the original and validation cohorts, the classifier was reported to diagnose cytomegalovirus status with high specificity and sensitivity. In a later analysis, several top co-occurrence clusters were reported to appear linked to parvovirus B19, influenza, CMV and Epstein-Barr virus. In a later analysis, most CMV-associated TCR beta chains were found to appear HLA-restricted, with HLA associations seemingly driven largely by CMV exposure. A further reported finding was that TCR beta sequences accurately predicted the HLA-A and HLA-B alleles for most subjects in the first cohort. A later analysis found that TCR association rates varied across HLA loci, with DRB1 alleles showing the most associated TCRs and HLA-C alleles the fewest. The study gave a list of 150 to 200 TCR beta chains associated with cytomegalovirus. HLA typing was unavailable for some donors at each locus, so association tests used only the typed subset. In an earlier analysis of about 550 of the donors, most TCR beta V segments were observed in productive rearrangements about 87% or about 30% of the time, broadly matching IMGT annotations. The only immune exposure information available for the cohort was CMV serostatus. In a later genetic analysis, fewer N-insertions in productive TCRs were reported among donors in an Asian-associated ancestry cluster than the roughly 700-donor mean. The 87-base-pair reads could not distinguish some IMGT-functional V segments, including TRBV6-2 and TRBV6-3, so those segments were excluded. It was suggested by the authors that the approach could potentially be generalized to other disease states and immunological phenotypes. Roughly 15 rarely observed V segments, including chromosome 9 orphons, were excluded from the earlier analysis of about 500 of the donors because counts were too low. The sequencing pipeline was judged likely to have produced a cluster of highly shared sequence variants as a technical artifact. A few of the identified cytomegalovirus-associated TCR beta chains were confirmed in vitro to be specific for cytomegalovirus antigens. The cohort was sequenced for TCR beta chains only, and without alpha or paired-chain data the features that could be detected were limited. Roughly uniform sequencing depth across donors was assumed in presence/absence analyses, although this assumption may not hold. A later analysis found that HLA-associated TCR beta chains were more clonally expanded and had lower generation probabilities than equally common non-associated chains. Correlated functional status among segregating V segments might reflect linkage disequilibrium, but an unknown experimental factor could not be ruled out.

The rearrangement joined TRBV6-5 to TRBJ1-1; TRBD1 lines up with 8 middle nucleotides. The sequencing sample was made of PBMCs. The TCR sequence derives from a man in his 60s in good health and CMV-seronegative. The nucleotide sequence is TGTGCCACCGGACAGGGGAACACTGAAGCTTTCTTT. Its protein product is CATGQGNTEAFF.